The clone carrying this TCR beta chain was detected only a few times. Antigen unknown. The sample is drawn from a study of T cells after yellow fever vaccination. Study background: Preparation used SMART-Seq v4 Ultra Low Input for the low-cell-number fractions.

V lost 0 bases, J lost 8 bases, and 10 bases lay in between. This CDR3 has 13 residues. Germline CDR1 reads LGHDT; CDR2 reads YNNKEL (reference sequence). Conversion of TCR transcripts into cDNA relied on 5'RACE template switching, which added a universal primer site and UMIs. One entry per CDR3 protein, called by TCRdb with MiXCR from the 5' RACE reads. The table lists 250,000 to 300,000 distinct CDR3 sequences, 7.5% to 9% of them singletons. The study's findings and limits: It was the secondary response that reached its peak faster, day 5 versus 15, but it was weaker.

The gene calls are TRBV3-1 and TRBJ1-2; D remains ambiguous. The sequences come from CD4+ T cells sorted from PBMCs, collected 5 days after the yellow fever booster vaccination. The sequence derives from a man younger than 35 who received the YFV17D yellow fever vaccine. CDR3 sequence reads: CASSQEGIGGYTF. CDR3 coding DNA: TGTGCCAGCAGCCAAGAAGGGATCGGGGGCTACACCTTC.